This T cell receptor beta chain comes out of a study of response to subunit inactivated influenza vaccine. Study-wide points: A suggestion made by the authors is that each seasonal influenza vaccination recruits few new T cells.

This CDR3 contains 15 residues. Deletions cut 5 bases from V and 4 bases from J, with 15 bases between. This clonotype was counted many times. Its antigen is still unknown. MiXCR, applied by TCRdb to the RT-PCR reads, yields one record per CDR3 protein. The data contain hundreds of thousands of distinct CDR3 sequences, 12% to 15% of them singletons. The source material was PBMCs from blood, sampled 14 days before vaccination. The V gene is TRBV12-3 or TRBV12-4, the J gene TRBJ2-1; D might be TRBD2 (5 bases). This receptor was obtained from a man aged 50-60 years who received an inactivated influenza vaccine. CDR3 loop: CASSSGSFSYNEQFF. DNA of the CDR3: TGTGCCAGCAGTAGTGGGAGTTTTAGTTACAATGAGCAGTTCTTC.